This T cell receptor (beta chain) was captured in a study of patients and donors after allogeneic stem cell transplantation. One entry per CDR3 protein, called by TCRdb with MiXCR from the RT-PCR reads. The sample consists of roughly 940,000 distinct CDR3 sequences, roughly 17% of them appearing once. This clonotype was found many times. Sequencing was performed on blood, either unsorted or a sorted T cell fraction (not recorded which). This TCR was recovered from a human donor who was either an allogeneic HSCT recipient or a stem cell or donor lymphocyte infusion donor (not recorded which). It is not recorded whose cells these are; they may come from a transplant donor.

CDR3 coding DNA: TGTGCCACCAGCAGAGATGGGACAGGGGAAGATACGCAGTATTTT. Translation: CATSRDGTGEDTQYF. The rearrangement joins TRBV15 to TRBJ2-3, with 10 bases identical to TRBD1. V shed 0 bases, J shed 5 bases, and the junction held 2 bases outside the gene matches. The germline CDR1 and CDR2 sequences are LNHNV and YYDKDF (reference sequence). This CDR3 has 15 amino acids.